The T cell receptor beta chain described here comes from a study of cytomegalovirus exposure and HLA in healthy donors. This CDR3 has 15 amino acids. Germline values: CDR1 MDHEN, CDR2 SYDVKM. Trimming cost V 5 bases and J 5 bases; bases outside gene matches: 7. Both 60 Vbeta primers and 13 Jbeta primers went into the PCR. In the original processing: Later reanalysis found roughly 80 million unique TCR beta chains, some 10 million of them shared. Sequencing was performed with immunoSEQ multiplex PCR; in TCRdb, only in-frame clones are kept and a portion is missing. The V and J calls and clone size are taken from that table; D and trimming were inferred from the DNA. The top ten hold roughly 1.8% of the sample, which has approximately 130,000 clones, 76% seen once. As to this clone: Antigen specificity is unknown.

Overall study results and limits: Most TCR sequences proved rare, with some public TCRs found in many donors.

The rearrangement links TRBV28 to TRBJ2-1; 9 bases agree with TRBD2. This receptor was obtained from a female donor in good health and CMV-seropositive. Sequencing input: PBMCs. In DNA, the CDR3 is TGTGCCAGCAGTACGCCCGGGACTAGCAACAATGAGCAGTTCTTC. It encodes CASSTPGTSNNEQFF.